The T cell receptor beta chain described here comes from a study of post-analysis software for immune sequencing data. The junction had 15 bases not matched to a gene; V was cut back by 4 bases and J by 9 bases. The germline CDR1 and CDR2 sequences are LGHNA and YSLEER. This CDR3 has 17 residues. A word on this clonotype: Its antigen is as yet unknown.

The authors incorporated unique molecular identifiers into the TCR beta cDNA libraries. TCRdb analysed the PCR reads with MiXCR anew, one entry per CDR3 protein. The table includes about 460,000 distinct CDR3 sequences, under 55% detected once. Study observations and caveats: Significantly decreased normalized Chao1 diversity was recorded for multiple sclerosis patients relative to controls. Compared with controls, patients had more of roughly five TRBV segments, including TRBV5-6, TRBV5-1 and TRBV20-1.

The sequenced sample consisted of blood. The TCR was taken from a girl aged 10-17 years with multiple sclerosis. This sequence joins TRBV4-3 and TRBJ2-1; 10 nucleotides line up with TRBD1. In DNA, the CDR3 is TGCGCCAGCAGCCGGAAGAGGACAGGGGGTATCACGGGTGAGCAGTTCTTC. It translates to CASSRKRTGGITGEQFF.